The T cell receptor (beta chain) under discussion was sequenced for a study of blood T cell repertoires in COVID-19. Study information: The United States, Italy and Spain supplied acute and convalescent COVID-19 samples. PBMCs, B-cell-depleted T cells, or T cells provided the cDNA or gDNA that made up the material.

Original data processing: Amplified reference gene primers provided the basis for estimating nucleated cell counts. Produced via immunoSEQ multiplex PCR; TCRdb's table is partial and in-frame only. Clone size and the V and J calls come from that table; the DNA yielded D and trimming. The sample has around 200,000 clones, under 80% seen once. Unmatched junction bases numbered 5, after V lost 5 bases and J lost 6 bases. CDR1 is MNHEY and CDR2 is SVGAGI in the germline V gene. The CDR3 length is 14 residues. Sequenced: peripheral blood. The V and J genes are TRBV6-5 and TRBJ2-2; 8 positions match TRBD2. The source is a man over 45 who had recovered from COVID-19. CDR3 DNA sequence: TGTGCCAGCAGTCATGGACTAGCCTCCGGGGAGCTGTTTTTT. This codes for CASSHGLASGELFF.